Below are 20 T cell receptor beta chains sequenced from a single sample in a study of T cell responses to AZD1222 COVID-19 vaccine. Libraries were prepared by immunoSEQ multiplex PCR; TCRdb keeps only in-frame clonotypes and omits some of them. The table has 84,000 or so clones, roughly 87% seen once. The sample consisted of peripheral blood, taken on day 0 of AZD1222 vaccination. The receptors were sampled from an adult in good health.

V is TRBV2 and J is TRBJ1-2; no clear D gene. The CDR3 has 13 amino acids. Germline lookup yields CDR1 SNHLY and CDR2 FYNNEI. Deletions cut 8 bases from V and 8 bases from J, with 18 bases between. CDR3 sequence (DNA): TGTGCCAGCCGAAGTGGGAGGGAGGGAGGCTACACCTTC. It codes for CASRSGREGGYTF.

The genes are TRBV6-6 and TRBJ2-7, with a possible D match to TRBD1 (6 bases). The germline V and J ends were trimmed by 5 bases and 7 bases, with 12 bases remaining between them. Germline assignment: CDR1 MNHNY and CDR2 SVGAGI (reference sequence). This CDR3 has 12 residues. CDR3 protein: CASSPTRGEQYF. The CDR3 DNA reads as TGTGCCAGCAGTCCTACTAGGGGGGAGCAGTACTTC.

The count of this clone is one. The chain employs TRBV10-3 and TRBJ2-3, with 7 bases that match TRBD1. The CDR3 loop spans 15 amino acids. The germline gives CDR1 ENHRY, CDR2 SYGVKD. J was trimmed by 0 bases and V by 4 bases; bases with no gene match: 4. The CDR3 is CAISGDSASTDTQYF. CDR3 DNA sequence: TGTGCCATCAGTGGGGACAGTGCTAGCACAGATACGCAGTATTTT.

This clone was recorded a few times. This sequence joins TRBV19 and TRBJ1-4, with TRBD1 matching 12 bases. Germline-derived CDR1 and CDR2 are LNHDA and SQIVND (reference sequence). The CDR3 is made up of 15 amino acids. The trim removed 7 bases at V and 8 bases at J, leaving 8 bases unmatched. The CDR3 DNA follows: TGTGCCAGTAAAGGGACAGGGGGCCGAGAAGAAAAACTGTTTTTT. The encoded protein is CASKGTGGREEKLFF.

CDR3 coding DNA: TGTGCCAGCAGTGAACGGGCCGGGGCAGATACGCAGTATTTT. Encoded protein: CASSERAGADTQYF. This chain joins TRBV2 and TRBJ2-3; maybe TRBD2 (5 bases). Germline-derived CDR1 and CDR2 are SNHLY and FYNNEI. V dropped 2 bases and J dropped 4 bases, with 10 bases sitting between them. The CDR3 is 14 residues long.

The V gene is TRBV2, the J gene TRBJ2-4; D may be TRBD1 or TRBD2 (5 bases each). CDR1 is SNHLY, CDR2 FYNNEI, per germline. The CDR3 has 17 residues. The germline V and J ends were trimmed by 2 bases and 1 base, with 15 bases remaining between them. CDR3 protein: CASSEMGVEWAKNIQYF. DNA of the CDR3: TGTGCCAGCAGTGAAATGGGGGTGGAGTGGGCCAAAAACATTCAGTACTTC.

This clone was seen only once. The V and J genes are TRBV7-2 and TRBJ2-5; D is possibly TRBD1 (5 bases). V was shortened by 5 bases and J by 2 bases, with 12 bases between the two germline ends. This CDR3 is built from 14 residues. Germline CDR1 SGHTA, CDR2 FQGNSA. The CDR3 DNA reads as TGTGCCAGCAGCCAAAGACAGATACAAGAGACCCAGTACTTC. This encodes CASSQRQIQETQYF.

The V gene is TRBV29-1, the J gene TRBJ1-3; weak D call: TRBD1 (5 bases). CDR3 length: 13 residues. Trimming took off 3 bases at V and 4 bases at J, with 10 bases between the two ends. The germline V gene encodes CDR1 SQVTM and CDR2 ANQGSEA. The chain's CDR3 is CSVDREGGNTIYF. The CDR3 DNA reads as TGCAGCGTTGACAGGGAGGGAGGAAACACCATATATTTT. Full variable domain (missing parts from reference TRBV29-1 and TRBJ1-3): SAVISQKPSRDICQRGTSLTIQCQVDSQVTMMFWYRQQPGQSLTLIATANQGSEATYESGFVIDKFPISRPNLTFSTLTVSNMSPEDSSIYLCSVDREGGNTIYFGEGSWLTVV.

V gene TRBV10-3 combines with J gene TRBJ2-7; 7 bases map to TRBD1. In germline, CDR1 is ENHRY, CDR2 SYGVKD. The ends lost 11 bases at V and 3 bases at J; junction bases unmatched: 10. The CDR3 has 13 residues. The CDR3, as DNA: TGTGCCTCCACGGGACAGAGAGACTACGAGCAGTACTTC. Its protein is CASTGQRDYEQYF.

This rearrangement joins TRBV12-3 or TRBV12-4 to TRBJ2-3, with no clear D. This CDR3 is 11 amino acids long. Trimming removed 10 bases at V and 4 bases at J, with 9 bases between. The CDR3 sequence: CATGEADTQYF. The CDR3, as DNA: TGTGCCACGGGTGAGGCAGATACGCAGTATTTT.

The V call is TRBV7-8, the J call TRBJ1-2, with a weak D call TRBD1 (5 bases). Trimming took 5 bases from V and 3 from J, leaving 7 bases between them. This CDR3 contains 12 residues. Germline V CDR1 and CDR2: SGHVS, FQNEAQ. In DNA, the CDR3 is TGTGCCAGCAGCCAGGGACACTATGGCTACACCTTC. It yields the protein CASSQGHYGYTF. The full variable domain, in which reference TRBV7-8 and TRBJ1-2 provide the parts outside the CDR3, is GAGVSQSPRYKVAKRGQDVALRCDPISGHVSLFWYQQALGQGPEFLTYFQNEAQLDKSGLPSDRFFAERPEGSVSTLKIQRTQQEDSAVYLCASSQGHYGYTFGSGTRLTVV.

The gene calls are TRBV6-1 and TRBJ1-3; weak D call: TRBD1 (5 bases). With 3 bases removed from V and 0 bases from J, the gap between germline ends came to 9 bases. This CDR3 comprises 15 residues. Germline loops: CDR1 MNHNS, CDR2 SASEGT. CDR3 sequence reads: CASSETEYSGNTIYF. CDR3 nucleotides: TGTGCCAGCAGTGAGACAGAGTACTCTGGAAACACCATATATTTT.

The rearrangement links TRBV27 to TRBJ1-3; no firm D call. Trimming removed 11 bases at V and 5 bases at J, with 4 bases between. CDR1 is MNHEY, CDR2 SMNVEV, per germline (reference sequence). The CDR3 runs to 9 residues. CDR3 in amino acids: CAGRNTIYF. As DNA, the CDR3 is TGTGCCGGTCGAAACACCATATATTTT.

This rearrangement joins TRBV4-1 to TRBJ1-3; D perhaps matches TRBD1 (5 bases). Germline V gene lookup returns CDR1 MGHRA and CDR2 YSYEKL. Deletions cut 4 bases from V and 1 base from J, with 14 bases between. The CDR3 loop spans 16 amino acids. The CDR3 reads CASSLPWQGSGNTIYF. The CDR3 coding sequence is TGCGCCAGCAGCCTTCCCTGGCAGGGTTCTGGAAACACCATATATTTT.

About this clone itself: Other DNA sequences in the same sample also yield this CDR3. This chain connects TRBV5-1 to TRBJ1-5; 10 positions match TRBD1. CDR1 is SGHRS and CDR2 is YFSETQ in the germline V gene. V gave up 4 bases and J gave up 4 bases; unmatched junction bases: 2. There are 14 residues in the CDR3. CDR3 sequence: CASSPGQGNQPQHF. The CDR3 DNA follows: TGCGCCAGCAGCCCGGGACAGGGGAATCAGCCCCAGCATTTT. The whole variable domain, filled in from reference TRBV5-1 and TRBJ1-5, reads KAGVTQTPRYLIKTRGQQVTLSCSPISGHRSVSWYQQTPGQGLQFLFEYFSETQRNKGNFPGRFSGRQFSNSRSEMNVSTLELGDSALYLCASSPGQGNQPQHFGDGTRLSIL.

The chain recombines TRBV27 with TRBJ1-5, with D tentatively TRBD1 (5 bases). The CDR3 runs 16 residues. The V gene's germline CDR1 is MNHEY and CDR2 SMNVEV (reference sequence). V dropped 5 bases and J dropped 5 bases, with 19 bases sitting between them. The CDR3: CASSPSPWGGDQPQHF. Written as DNA, the CDR3 is TGTGCCAGCAGTCCCTCTCCCTGGGGGGGGGATCAGCCCCAGCATTTT.

This chain joins TRBV10-1 and TRBJ2-1; TRBD2 matches 13 bases. V lost 6 bases to trimming and J lost 7 bases; unmatched junction nucleotides: 3. CDR3 size: 14 residues. CDR1 WNHNN and CDR2 SYGVQD come from the germline V gene (reference sequence). The CDR3 DNA reads TGCGCCAGCAGCGGACTAGCGGGAGTTAATGAGCAGTTCTTC. Its protein product is CASSGLAGVNEQFF.

In nucleotides, the CDR3 is TGTGCCAGCAGCTTTTCAGGGGGAAACTATGGCTACACCTTC. Protein product: CASSFSGGNYGYTF. The V gene is TRBV2, the J gene TRBJ1-2, with TRBD1 matching over 7 bases. This CDR3 is 14 amino acids long. Germline V CDR1 and CDR2: SNHLY, FYNNEI. V was pared by 6 bases and J by 2 bases, with 6 bases of the junction left unmatched.

The chain uses TRBV25-1 and TRBJ1-2, with D tentatively TRBD1 (5 bases). Deletions cut 3 bases from V and 2 bases from J, with 7 bases between. The germline V gene has CDR1 MGHDK and CDR2 SYGVNS. CDR3 length equals 13 residues. In DNA form, the CDR3 reads TGTGCCAGCAGTGATCCAGGGAACTATGGCTACACCTTC. Translated, it gives CASSDPGNYGYTF.

The chain combines TRBV6-2 or TRBV6-3 with TRBJ1-2; D uncertain. From germline, CDR1 is MNHEY and CDR2 SVGEGT. V was trimmed by 2 bases and J by 3 bases, leaving 13 bases between them. CDR3 size: 15 residues. CDR3 nucleotide sequence: TGTGCCAGCAGTTACGCTAACCCTCCATACTATGGCTACACCTTC. Its translation: CASSYANPPYYGYTF.